The next 11 T cell receptor beta chains were all read from a single sample in a study of blood T cell repertoires in COVID-19. Produced via immunoSEQ multiplex PCR; TCRdb's table is partial and in-frame only. The sample carries 140,000 or so clones, 88% recorded once. The sample was peripheral blood. The source of these receptors is a man in his sixties with active or convalescent COVID-19.

The rearrangement joins TRBV27 to TRBJ2-7, with 10 bases lining up with TRBD2. The CDR3 runs 15 residues. Unmatched junction bases numbered 7, after V lost 5 bases and J lost 3 bases. Germline V gene sequence: CDR1 MNHEY, CDR2 SMNVEV (reference sequence). Written as DNA, the CDR3 is TGTGCCAGCAGTCCCCTAGCGGGAGTGATCTACGAGCAGTACTTC. It specifies CASSPLAGVIYEQYF.

The chain has TRBV6-6 and TRBJ2-7; tentative D call: TRBD1 (7 bases). V gave up 6 bases and J gave up 4 bases, with 16 bases separating them. The CDR3 spans 14 residues. Germline V gives CDR1 MNHNY, CDR2 SVGAGI (reference sequence). Here the CDR3 DNA reads TGTGCCAGCAGAACAACGGAGGGGGCGTACGAGCAGTACTTC. This sequence encodes CASRTTEGAYEQYF.

This chain uses TRBV11-2 with TRBJ2-3, with 15 positions matching TRBD2. Trimming at V came to 1 base and at J to 6 bases, leaving 11 bases not matched to a gene. Germline V gene sequence: CDR1 SGHAT, CDR2 FQNNGV. CDR3 length: 19 amino acids. CDR3 region: CASSLVRGLAGGRFDTQYF. The CDR3 nucleotides are TGTGCCAGCAGCTTAGTTCGCGGACTAGCGGGAGGGCGCTTTGATACGCAGTATTTT.

The chain recombines TRBV6-5 with TRBJ1-6, with TRBD1 matching over 7 bases. Unmatched junction bases numbered 9, after V lost 6 bases and J lost 7 bases. The CDR3 runs 15 residues. Germline assignment: CDR1 MNHEY and CDR2 SVGAGI. The CDR3 DNA reads TGTGCCAGCAGCCCGGCAGGGGGAAACAATTCACCCCTCCACTTT. The encoded protein is CASSPAGGNNSPLHF.

This rearrangement joins TRBV5-5 to TRBJ2-7; possible D gene TRBD2, 6 bases. V gave up 2 bases and J gave up 2 bases, with 20 bases separating them. Germline-derived CDR1 and CDR2 are SGHKS and YYEKEE (reference sequence). The CDR3 is 17 amino acids. Written as DNA, the CDR3 is TGTGCCAGCAGCTTTGGGGACTTTGGGGCTTACCCCTACGAGCAGTACTTC. Amino acids: CASSFGDFGAYPYEQYF.

The CDR3 nucleotides read TGCGCCAGCAGCTTGTTTACTAGCGGGCGCACAGATACGCAGTATTTT. The encoded protein is CASSLFTSGRTDTQYF. The rearrangement uses TRBV5-1 and TRBJ2-3, with TRBD2 identical over 9 bases. With V trimmed by 1 base and J by 1 base, 4 bases remained unmatched. Germline CDR1 reads SGHRS; CDR2 reads YFSETQ. CDR3 length: 16 amino acids.

The genes are TRBV4-2 and TRBJ1-4; perhaps TRBD1 as D (6 bases). V lost 1 base to trimming and J lost 8 bases, with 17 bases between them. Germline V gene sequence: CDR1 LGHNA, CDR2 YNFKEQ. This CDR3 contains 16 residues. The CDR3 loop is CASSQGIQGTEEKLFF. The CDR3 coding sequence is TGTGCCAGCAGCCAAGGAATACAGGGAACGGAGGAAAAACTGTTTTTT.

The chain combines TRBV18 with TRBJ2-7, with TRBD1 as a possible D gene (6 bases). This CDR3 has 17 residues. In germline, CDR1 is KGHSH, CDR2 LQKENI. V lost 2 bases and J 0 bases, leaving 17 bases between the germline ends. The chain's CDR3 is CASSPGQPSLSSYEQYF. The CDR3 DNA follows: TGTGCCAGCTCACCAGGACAGCCTTCTTTGAGCTCCTACGAGCAGTACTTC. Filled out from reference TRBV18 and TRBJ2-7, the complete variable domain reads NAGVMQNPRHLVRRRGQEARLRCSPMKGHSHVYWYRQLPEEGLKFMVYLQKENIIDESGMPKERFSAEFPKEGPSILRIQQVVRGDSAAYFCASSPGQPSLSSYEQYFGPGTRLTVT.

V gene TRBV3-1 (or the pseudogene TRBV3-2) combines with J gene TRBJ1-2; TRBD1 matches 9 bases. The CDR3 totals 15 residues. Germline assignment: CDR1 LGHDT and CDR2 YNNKEL (reference sequence). V lost 4 bases to trimming and J lost 4 bases; unmatched junction nucleotides: 7. The CDR3 loop is CASSPGTGRPYGYTF. CDR3 in DNA: TGTGCCAGCAGCCCCGGGACAGGGCGACCCTATGGCTACACCTTC.

This sequence joins TRBV29-1 and TRBJ1-2, with 8 bases identical to TRBD1. Germline V gene data show CDR1 as SQVTM and CDR2 as ANQGSEA. V shed 8 bases, J shed 8 bases, and the junction held 10 bases outside the gene matches. This CDR3 has 12 residues. The CDR3 is CSFFSGGEGYTF. DNA for the CDR3: TGCAGCTTCTTTTCAGGGGGCGAAGGCTACACCTTC.

The rearrangement uses TRBV7-8 and TRBJ1-2; weak D call: TRBD1 (5 bases). The V end lost 1 base, the J end lost 4 bases, and 16 bases lay between the germline ends. CDR1 is SGHVS, CDR2 FQNEAQ, per germline. The CDR3 runs 16 residues. Here the CDR3 DNA reads TGTGCCAGCAGCTTAGGGCCGCGGGGCGCAAGCTATGGCTACACCTTC. This gives the protein CASSLGPRGASYGYTF.